These T cell receptor beta chains were read from a single sample in a study of blood T cell repertoires in COVID-19. Repertoires were generated with immunoSEQ multiplex PCR, while TCRdb's copy carries only in-frame clones and drops some. This table holds about 270,000 clones, over 75% found once. Input material: peripheral blood. Source of these receptors: a human donor in a cohort sampled during active COVID-19. Each CDR3 is given with its conserved first and last residue. The D gene is left open where the match is weak. Size values are once, few and many counts, or a class for expanded clones, and some rows have none.

v_gene	abundance	d_gene	j_gene	CDR3nt	CDR3aa
TRBV11-2	few	NA	TRBJ2-7	TGTGCCAGCAGCTTAGTAAGGGGGAACGAGCAGTACTTC	CASSLVRGNEQYF
TRBV19	few	NA	TRBJ2-1	TGTGCCAGTAGTATTAGCCCTAGCTCCTACAATGAGCAGTTCTTC	CASSISPSSYNEQFF
TRBV27	NA	TRBD1	TRBJ2-7	TGTGCCAGCAGTTGGTCGGGACAGCCCTACGAGCAGTACTTC	CASSWSGQPYEQYF
TRBV3-1/TRBV3-2	NA	TRBD2	TRBJ2-5	TGTGCCACCCACGGCAGCGGGAGTGTCTGGGAGACCCAGTACTTC	CATHGSGSVWETQYF
TRBV10-1	NA	NA	TRBJ1-3	TGCGCCAGCAGTTCGGGTTCCTCTGGAAACACCATATATTTT	CASSSGSSGNTIYF
TRBV5-1	NA	TRBD2	TRBJ2-7	TGCGCCAGCAGCTTAACTAGCGGCTCCTACGAGCAGTACTTC	CASSLTSGSYEQYF
TRBV5-1	NA	NA	TRBJ2-5	TGCGCCAGCAGGGAGGGCGGCAGACAAGAGACCCAGTACTTC	CASREGGRQETQYF
TRBV3-1/TRBV3-2	NA	NA	TRBJ1-1	TGTGCCAGCAGCCGTGGACAGAAAGCTTTCTTT	CASSRGQKAFF
TRBV14	NA	NA	TRBJ2-1	TGTGCCAGCAGCCTCTTAGCGGCCGTCTACAATGAGCAGTTCTTC	CASSLLAAVYNEQFF
TRBV7-7	NA	TRBD2	TRBJ2-1	TGTGCCAGCAGCCGAGGGGAGGGCTCCTACAATGAGCAGTTCTTC	CASSRGEGSYNEQFF
TRBV6-6	NA	TRBD2	TRBJ2-3	TGTGCCAGCAGTTACTCGAGCGGGAGCCAGACAGATACGCAGTATTTT	CASSYSSGSQTDTQYF
TRBV19	NA	TRBD2	TRBJ2-5	TGTGCCAGTAGTATCGGGACTAAGGGGGAGACCCAGTACTTC	CASSIGTKGETQYF
TRBV2	NA	NA	TRBJ2-7	TGTGCCAGCGGCCGGGACGGGAGCTCCTACGAGCAGTACTTC	CASGRDGSSYEQYF
TRBV7-2	NA	TRBD1	TRBJ1-6	TGTGCCAGCAGCCCCCGACAGGGGTTAAGCTCCTATAATTCACCCCTCCACTTT	CASSPRQGLSSYNSPLHF